These 16 T cell receptor beta chains were sequenced from one sample in a study of T cell responses to AZD1222 COVID-19 vaccine. The data were produced by immunoSEQ multiplex PCR, yet TCRdb's version contains in-frame clones alone and is incomplete. This sample has some 200,000 clones, with approximately 90% found just once. The specimen comprised peripheral blood, sampled 28 days after the second AZD1222 dose. These receptors all stem from an adult who received the AZD1222 COVID-19 vaccine.

The CDR3 nucleotides read TGTGCCAGTAGTCTGGGACAGGACGGTCGGAACACTGAAGCTTTCTTT. Translating gives CASSLGQDGRNTEAFF. The V call is TRBV19, the J call TRBJ1-1, with 8 bases fitting TRBD1. This CDR3 is 16 amino acids long. V dropped 5 bases and J dropped 1; count of bases not matched to a gene: 9. Germline assignment: CDR1 LNHDA and CDR2 SQIVND (reference sequence).

The gene calls are TRBV6-5 and TRBJ2-7; no clear D gene. Deletions cut 2 bases from V and 2 bases from J, with 13 bases between. Germline loops: CDR1 MNHEY, CDR2 SVGAGI. The CDR3 loop spans 15 amino acids. CDR3 sequence: CASSYSTGRTYEQYF. For the CDR3, the DNA is TGTGCCAGCAGTTACAGTACGGGCCGTACCTACGAGCAGTACTTC.

This rearrangement joins TRBV5-6 to TRBJ1-5; D unclear. V dropped 1 base and J dropped 4 bases, with 9 bases sitting between them. CDR1 is SGHDT and CDR2 is YYEEEE in the germline V gene. CDR3 length: 14 amino acids. The CDR3 coding sequence is TGTGCCAGCAGCTTGAGGTCTGCGAATCAGCCCCAGCATTTT. Translation gives CASSLRSANQPQHF.

J is TRBJ2-7 and V is TRBV5-6, with D tentatively TRBD2 (6 bases). CDR1 is SGHDT, CDR2 YYEEEE, per germline. The CDR3 extends over 15 amino acids. V lost 4 bases and J 4 bases, leaving 18 bases between the germline ends. The CDR3 DNA is TGTGCCAGCAGCCTTGGACTGGCCGGGGGATACGAGCAGTACTTC. It yields the protein CASSLGLAGGYEQYF.

The V and J genes are TRBV13 and TRBJ2-7; 11 nucleotides match TRBD1. V lost 4 bases and J lost 6; bases outside the gene matches: 8. This CDR3 comprises 15 residues. Germline CDR1 reads PRHDT; CDR2 reads FYEKMQ (reference sequence). The CDR3 DNA reads as TGTGCCAGCAGCTCCGGGACAGGGGGGATTGGCGAGCAGTACTTC. Amino acid sequence: CASSSGTGGIGEQYF.

The rearrangement links TRBV4-1 to TRBJ1-5; tentatively, D is TRBD1 (5 bases). CDR3 length equals 14 residues. The V gene lost 5 bases and the J gene lost 5 bases, with 13 bases spanning the gap. The germline V gene has CDR1 MGHRA and CDR2 YSYEKL. In DNA, the CDR3 is TGCGCCAGCAGCTACGGACGGGGGGATCAGCCCCAGCATTTT. It encodes CASSYGRGDQPQHF.

The chain carries TRBV24-1 and TRBJ2-5; TRBD2 is a possible D gene (6 bases). Trimming cost V 7 bases and J 4 bases, with 24 bases left between them. The CDR3 length is 17 residues. The germline V gene encodes CDR1 KGHDR and CDR2 SFDVKD. This chain's CDR3 is CATSAGGRGRSAETQYF. CDR3 in DNA: TGTGCCACCAGCGCCGGGGGTCGGGGGAGAAGCGCAGAGACCCAGTACTTC.

The chain joins TRBV18 to TRBJ1-3, with TRBD1 matching over 12 bases. This CDR3 is 18 amino acids long. Germline V gene sequence: CDR1 KGHSH, CDR2 LQKENI. V dropped 2 bases and J dropped 4; count of bases not matched to a gene: 9. CDR3 DNA: TGTGCCAGCTCACCAGGGGACAGGGGGCGAAGCGGCGGAAACACCATATATTTT. Its translation: CASSPGDRGRSGGNTIYF. The full variable domain, with the rest looked up from reference TRBV18 and TRBJ1-3, is NAGVMQNPRHLVRRRGQEARLRCSPMKGHSHVYWYRQLPEEGLKFMVYLQKENIIDESGMPKERFSAEFPKEGPSILRIQQVVRGDSAAYFCASSPGDRGRSGGNTIYFGEGSWLTVV.

The chain uses TRBV7-3 and TRBJ2-1, with 9 bases identical to TRBD1. Germline CDR1 reads SGHTA; CDR2 reads FQGTGA. CDR3 length: 13 residues. V lost 4 bases to trimming and J lost 11 bases; unmatched junction nucleotides: 6. The CDR3 nucleotides are TGTGCCAGCAGCTCGACAGGGGGAGGACAGCAGTTCTTC. Its protein is CASSSTGGGQQFF. Full variable domain (missing parts from reference TRBV7-3 and TRBJ2-1): GAGVSQTPSNKVTEKGKYVELRCDPISGHTALYWYRQSLGQGPEFLIYFQGTGAADDSGLPNDRFFAVRPEGSVSTLKIQRTERGDSAVYLCASSSTGGGQQFFGPGTRLTVL.

CDR3: CASNSGRGNEQFF. The CDR3 DNA reads as TGTGCCAGCAACAGCGGGCGGGGGAATGAGCAGTTCTTC. The V call is TRBV2, the J call TRBJ2-1, with 7 bases aligning to TRBD2. The germline V gene encodes CDR1 SNHLY and CDR2 FYNNEI. This CDR3 has 13 residues. Unmatched junction bases numbered 7, after V lost 7 bases and J lost 7 bases. Full variable domain (missing parts from reference TRBV2 and TRBJ2-1): EPEVTQTPSHQVTQMGQEVILRCVPISNHLYFYWYRQILGQKVEFLVSFYNNEISEKSEIFDDQFSVERPDGSNFTLKIRSTKLEDSAMYFCASNSGRGNEQFFGPGTRLTVL.

The J gene is TRBJ2-1, the V gene TRBV4-1; no clear D gene. CDR3 length equals 16 residues. CDR1 MGHRA and CDR2 YSYEKL come from the germline V gene. The germline V and J ends were trimmed by 4 bases and 2 bases, with 15 bases remaining between them. The CDR3 DNA is TGCGCCAGCAGCCCCCTGTCAAGAGGCACCTACAATGAGCAGTTCTTC. Translated: CASSPLSRGTYNEQFF.

The rearrangement joins TRBV2 to TRBJ1-6, with 7 positions matching TRBD1. The CDR3 extends over 15 amino acids. Germline V lookup: CDR1 SNHLY, CDR2 FYNNEI. Losses at the gene ends were 4 bases for V and 9 bases for J; bases not matched to a gene: 9. CDR3 sequence (DNA): TGTGCCAGCAGTGTTGAAGGGGGCAGTGCTTCACCCCTCCACTTT. Its translation: CASSVEGGSASPLHF.

V is TRBV10-3 and J is TRBJ2-3, with 9 bases that match TRBD2. Per the germline V gene, CDR1 is ENHRY and CDR2 is SYGVKD. The CDR3 is 17 residues long. V gave up 3 bases and J gave up 6 bases; unmatched junction bases: 13. The CDR3: CAISDSDSAGGVDTQYF. CDR3 DNA: TGTGCCATCAGTGACTCCGACTCGGCGGGGGGGGTTGATACGCAGTATTTT.

The rearrangement links TRBV20-1 to TRBJ2-7; D may match TRBD1 or TRBD2 (5 bases each). This CDR3 comprises 11 residues. Germline V gives CDR1 DFQATT, CDR2 SNEGSKA (reference sequence). Trimming shortened V by 5 bases and J by 7 bases, and 12 bases separated the two germline ends. CDR3 region: CSAGRDPEQYF. CDR3 nucleotide sequence: TGCAGTGCTGGCCGGGACCCAGAGCAGTACTTC.

The V gene is TRBV20-1, the J gene TRBJ2-1; 10 nucleotides agree with TRBD2. With 3 bases clipped from V and 7 bases from J, the junction kept 3 bases outside the gene matches. The CDR3 consists of 13 residues. CDR1 and CDR2 (germline): DFQATT, SNEGSKA (reference sequence). The chain's CDR3 is CSASLAGGNEQFF. The CDR3 region has the DNA TGCAGTGCTAGTTTAGCGGGAGGAAATGAGCAGTTCTTC.

This rearrangement joins TRBV10-3 to TRBJ2-5, with TRBD2 matching over 13 bases. Trimming at V came to 0 bases and at J to 3 bases, leaving 7 bases not matched to a gene. CDR1 is ENHRY and CDR2 is SYGVKD in the germline V gene. This CDR3 spans 18 amino acids. DNA for the CDR3: TGTGCCATCAGTGAGTCGGGACTAGCGGGGTACGAAAAAGAGACCCAGTACTTC. Translating gives CAISESGLAGYEKETQYF.